One sample yielded the 13 T cell receptor beta chains listed below, sequenced in a study of radiotherapy plus CTLA-4 blockade in lung cancer (dated by TCRdb to the late 2010s). The library was obtained by the immunoSEQ multiplex PCR assay. Here the immuneACCESS table is served through TCRdb, limited to in-frame sequences with V and J called. Missing clones are a known gap in these copies; in checked studies unresolved V genes cover under half, and the rest lacks a known reason. This sample has around 82,000 clones in its table, and roughly 79% of those were observed once. 22% of the sample is held by the ten biggest clonotypes. This material consisted of peripheral blood, taken from a patient treated with radiotherapy plus ipilimumab. These receptor sequences come from a human donor with non-small cell lung cancer whose response to radiotherapy plus ipilimumab could not be evaluated. Some clones in this sample may be carry-over from other donors' samples.

The sample holds a few counts of this clone. The rearrangement joins TRBV19 to TRBJ1-1; D is uncertain. CDR3 length: 15 residues. The V and J ends lost 5 bases and 5 bases respectively, with 18 bases between them. CDR1 is LNHDA, CDR2 SQIVND, per germline (reference sequence). The CDR3 nucleotides read TGTGCCAGTAGTTTCGTCCCTAGTGGGAGGACTGAAGCTTTCTTT. Translating it yields CASSFVPSGRTEAFF. The whole variable domain, remainder taken from reference TRBV19 and TRBJ1-1, is DGGITQSPKYLFRKEGQNVTLSCEQNLNHDAMYWYRQDPGQGLRLIYYSQIVNDFQKGDIAEGYSVSREKKESFPLTVTSAQKNPTAFYLCASSFVPSGRTEAFFGQGTRLTVV.

This sequence joins TRBV27 and TRBJ1-6; D is uncertain. Germline CDR1 is MNHEY and CDR2 is SMNVEV (reference sequence). V dropped 8 bases and J dropped 9 bases, with 11 bases sitting between them. The CDR3 spans 12 residues. The CDR3 loop reads CASRGGVSPLHF. CDR3 bases: TGTGCCAGCCGGGGTGGGGTTTCACCCCTCCACTTT.

V gene TRBV5-1 combines with J gene TRBJ2-1; 10 bases line up with TRBD2. Germline V gene data show CDR1 as SGHRS and CDR2 as YFSETQ. V gave up 1 base and J gave up 5 bases; unmatched junction bases: 12. This CDR3 comprises 18 residues. CDR3 nucleotide sequence: TGCGCCAGCAGCTTGCTTCCCTTGGGGAGCGGGGGGGACAATGAGCAGTTCTTC. Translated, it gives CASSLLPLGSGGDNEQFF.

The V and J genes are TRBV6-1 and TRBJ2-7, with TRBD2 matching over 7 bases. The CDR3 contains 13 residues. V lost 8 bases to trimming and J lost 4 bases; unmatched junction nucleotides: 8. The germline CDR1 and CDR2 sequences are MNHNS and SASEGT. The DNA for the CDR3 is TGTGCCAGCGGCCGGCTAGCGGCATACGAGCAGTACTTC. It specifies CASGRLAAYEQYF.

This clone appeared once. The chain joins TRBV7-2 to TRBJ2-5; 14 bases are a match to TRBD2. The germline V gene has CDR1 SGHTA and CDR2 FQGNSA. J lost 4 bases, V lost 0 bases, and 4 bases had no gene match. This CDR3 region has 17 residues. The CDR3 sequence: CASSLARLAGGRETQYF. The CDR3 DNA reads as TGTGCCAGCAGCTTAGCAAGACTAGCGGGGGGGCGAGAGACCCAGTACTTC.

The chain couples TRBV5-4 to TRBJ1-2, with unresolved D. The CDR3 loop spans 14 amino acids. Trimming shortened V by 4 bases and J by 3 bases, and 13 bases separated the two germline ends. Germline lookup yields CDR1 SGHNT and CDR2 YYREEE (reference sequence). The CDR3 reads CASSLTTVDYGYTF. CDR3 nucleotide sequence: TGTGCCAGCAGCCTCACTACGGTGGACTATGGCTACACCTTC.

For the CDR3, the DNA is TGTGCCAGCAGCCACGGGACAGTTAACTCACCCCTCCACTTT. Translating gives CASSHGTVNSPLHF. The chain employs TRBV11-2 and TRBJ1-6; TRBD1 agrees at 7 bases. The CDR3 contains 14 residues. In germline, CDR1 is SGHAT, CDR2 FQNNGV. After removal of 5 bases from V and 10 bases from J, the junction contained 8 bases not matched to a gene. Full variable domain (missing parts from reference TRBV11-2 and TRBJ1-6): EAGVAQSPRYKIIEKRQSVAFWCNPISGHATLYWYQQILGQGPKLLIQFQNNGVVDDSQLPKDRFSAERLKGVDSTLKIQPAKLEDSAVYLCASSHGTVNSPLHFGNGTRLTVT.

The table lists this clone with a count of one. The rearrangement uses TRBV29-1 and TRBJ2-7; tentative D call: TRBD2 (6 bases). Trimming left V 4 bases short and J 4 bases short, with 8 bases between. Germline CDR1 SQVTM, CDR2 ANQGSEA. This CDR3 is 11 amino acids long. The DNA for the CDR3 is TGCAGCGTTGTGGCGGGGTACGAGCAGTACTTC. Protein sequence: CSVVAGYEQYF.

The chain employs TRBV5-8 and TRBJ1-1; D remains unclear. CDR1 and CDR2 from the germline V gene are SGHTS and YDEGEE. CDR3 size: 15 residues. The V gene lost 0 bases and the J gene lost 4 bases, with 13 bases spanning the gap. The CDR3, as DNA: TGTGCCAGCAGCTTGGTACGCACTAGGAGCACTGAAGCTTTCTTT. The encoded protein is CASSLVRTRSTEAFF. Looking up the rest from reference TRBV5-8 and TRBJ1-1 gives the full variable domain: EAGVTQSPTHLIKTRGQQATLRCSPISGHTSVYWYQQALGLGLQFLLWYDEGEERNRGNFPPRFSGRQFPNYSSELNVNALELEDSALYLCASSLVRTRSTEAFFGQGTRLTVV.

The V call is TRBV18, the J call TRBJ2-7; TRBD1 is a possible D gene (5 bases). Germline assignment: CDR1 KGHSH and CDR2 LQKENI. Trimming cost V 5 bases and J 5 bases, with 10 bases left between them. The CDR3 loop spans 12 amino acids. CDR3 in amino acids: CASSGQGHEQYF. CDR3 DNA: TGTGCCAGCTCAGGTCAGGGTCACGAGCAGTACTTC.

The CDR3 nucleotides are TGTGCCAGTAGTATTCTTACCGGGACAGGGGTACCTGGCTACACCTTC. Protein product: CASSILTGTGVPGYTF. The chain carries TRBV19 and TRBJ1-2; 10 bases agree with TRBD1. CDR1 is LNHDA and CDR2 is SQIVND in the germline V gene (reference sequence). Trimming at V came to 3 bases and at J to 7 bases, leaving 11 bases not matched to a gene. The CDR3 is made up of 16 amino acids.

This clone appeared once. This rearrangement joins TRBV20-1 to TRBJ1-4; D uncertain. V shed 3 bases and J shed 10 bases, with 9 bases lying between them. Germline values: CDR1 DFQATT, CDR2 SNEGSKA (reference sequence). This CDR3 comprises 11 residues. This CDR3 is CSASPRRKLFF. CDR3 DNA: TGCAGTGCTAGCCCCCGTAGAAAACTGTTTTTT.

This clone was seen a single time. The chain recombines TRBV4-3 with TRBJ2-2; tentatively, D is TRBD2 (5 bases). Germline-derived CDR1 and CDR2 are LGHNA and YSLEER. Trimming took 6 bases from V and 2 from J, leaving 19 bases between them. The CDR3 is 17 amino acids. The CDR3 DNA follows: TGCGCCAGCAGTCCCGACGGGGTGGACTTCAACACCGGGGAGCTGTTTTTT. Translation: CASSPDGVDFNTGELFF.